A selection of T cell receptor beta chains follows, all from one sample in a study of blood T cell repertoires in COVID-19. Repertoires were generated with immunoSEQ multiplex PCR, while TCRdb's copy carries only in-frame clones and drops some. The table includes hundreds of thousands of clones, 82% detected once. The sample comprised peripheral blood. The receptors here all came from a woman aged 60 to 75 with active or convalescent COVID-19. The CDR3 runs from the conserved cysteine through the conserved F or W. The D gene is left open where the match is weak. Part of the rows lack a size; the others show once, few, many or a class for expanded clones.

abundance,d_gene,j_gene,v_gene,CDR3nt,CDR3aa
NA,NA,TRBJ2-3,TRBV9,TGTGCCAGCAGCGTAGTCCAATCAGATACGCAGTATTTT,CASSVVQSDTQYF
once,NA,TRBJ1-2,TRBV14,TGTGCCAGCAGCCCAAAGTTATGGGGAAACAGGTGGTCCTATGGCTACACCTTC,CASSPKLWGNRWSYGYTF
NA,TRBD2,TRBJ2-3,TRBV9,TGTGCCAGCACCACCCTTAGCGGGGGGGGACGAACAGATACGCAGTATTTT,CASTTLSGGGRTDTQYF
NA,NA,TRBJ1-2,TRBV6-5,TGTGCCAGCAGTCCGACAAGTAACTATGGCTACACCTTC,CASSPTSNYGYTF
NA,TRBD1,TRBJ1-1,TRBV2,TGTGCCAGCCTCCGGGACAGGGTAACTGAAGCTTTCTTT,CASLRDRVTEAFF
many,TRBD1,TRBJ2-3,TRBV18,TGTGCCAGCTCACCATCACAGGGGGGTGCCACAGATACGCAGTATTTT,CASSPSQGGATDTQYF
NA,NA,TRBJ1-1,TRBV6-5,TGTGCCAGCGGGTGGGGCGGCAGGGGCACTGAAGCTTTCTTT,CASGWGGRGTEAFF
NA,NA,TRBJ2-7,TRBV28,TGTGCCAGCAGTGAAGGTAGGGGCGCGAATCCGACCTACGAGCAGTACTTC,CASSEGRGANPTYEQYF
NA,NA,TRBJ1-5,TRBV10-3,TGTGCCATCAGTGCAGGATATAGCAATCAGCCCCAGCATTTT,CAISAGYSNQPQHF
NA,NA,TRBJ1-1,TRBV5-1,TGCGCCAGCAGCTTAGGGGTTGGGAACACTGAAGCTTTCTTT,CASSLGVGNTEAFF
NA,TRBD1,TRBJ2-7,TRBV7-8,TGTGCCAGCAGCTTAGGGGACAGGTCCTACGAGCAGTACTTC,CASSLGDRSYEQYF
NA,NA,TRBJ2-3,TRBV3-1/TRBV3-2,TGTGCCAGCAGCCAAGCGGGTCAGTATTTT,CASSQAGQYF
NA,NA,TRBJ2-1,TRBV11-2,TGTGCCAGCAGCTTTCTCGCAGTTACGAATGAGCAGTTCTTC,CASSFLAVTNEQFF
NA,TRBD1,TRBJ1-5,TRBV4-3,TGCGCCAGCAGCCAAGGGATAGGACAGGGCAATCAGCCCCAGCATTTT,CASSQGIGQGNQPQHF
once,NA,TRBJ1-1,TRBV29-1,TGCAGCGTTGTATGGGGGGGCTATGAAGCTTTCTTT,CSVVWGGYEAFF
NA,NA,TRBJ1-4,TRBV7-8,TGTGCCAGCAGCTTAGGGACAGCAACTAATGAAAAACTGTTTTTT,CASSLGTATNEKLFF
NA,TRBD2,TRBJ2-1,TRBV7-8,TGTGCCAGCAGCCCCCGCGCTGGGACTAGGGTCTCCTACAATGAGCAGTTCTTC,CASSPRAGTRVSYNEQFF
NA,TRBD2,TRBJ2-1,TRBV9,TGTGCCAGCAGTCCGGGACTAGCGACCAATGAGCAGTTCTTC,CASSPGLATNEQFF
NA,TRBD1,TRBJ2-1,TRBV19,TGTGCCAGTAGATGGACAGGTTCCAATGAGCAGTTCTTC,CASRWTGSNEQFF
NA,TRBD2,TRBJ2-5,TRBV7-2,TGTGCCAGCAGCAAAGGGGTAGCGGGTACGGGTGAGACCCAGTACTTC,CASSKGVAGTGETQYF
NA,NA,TRBJ1-6,TRBV12-3/TRBV12-4,TGTGCCAGCAGCTTCCAGGGCATTGCCCTCCACTTT,CASSFQGIALHF
NA,NA,TRBJ1-2,TRBV5-6,TGTGCCAGCAGCTTGTCTGGACAGAACTATGGCTACACCTTC,CASSLSGQNYGYTF